This TCR beta chain was captured in a study of tumor and adjacent non-tumor tissue in lung cancer. Study background: Samples averaged roughly 4.3 million productive TCRbeta reads each.

Concerning this clonotype itself: Its antigen is as yet unknown. At one end the junction does not follow the germline gene, possibly because of a read error.

Findings of the study overall: Tumor tissue had significantly higher TCR diversity than normal lung. In normal lung, the top 100 clones were significantly more dominant than in tumor.

Three rounds of nested PCR, following a modified ARM-PCR protocol, produced the TCRbeta library. TCRdb re-analysed the multiplex PCR reads in MiXCR, keeping a single row per CDR3 protein. The sample yields 60,000 to 90,000 distinct CDR3 sequences, more than 60% seen once. RNA was extracted from bulk tissue without any cell sorting. Sequencing used lung tumor tissue. This receptor was obtained from a woman in her 50s with non-small cell lung cancer.

The DNA of the CDR3 is TGTTCCAGCAGTCGGGACGGAGGTAGGATCTACACCTTC. It translates to CSSSRDGGRIYTF. The chain links TRBV6-5 to TRBJ1-2; perhaps TRBD1 as D (5 bases). CDR3 size: 13 residues. Germline-derived CDR1 and CDR2 are MNHEY and SVGAGI.